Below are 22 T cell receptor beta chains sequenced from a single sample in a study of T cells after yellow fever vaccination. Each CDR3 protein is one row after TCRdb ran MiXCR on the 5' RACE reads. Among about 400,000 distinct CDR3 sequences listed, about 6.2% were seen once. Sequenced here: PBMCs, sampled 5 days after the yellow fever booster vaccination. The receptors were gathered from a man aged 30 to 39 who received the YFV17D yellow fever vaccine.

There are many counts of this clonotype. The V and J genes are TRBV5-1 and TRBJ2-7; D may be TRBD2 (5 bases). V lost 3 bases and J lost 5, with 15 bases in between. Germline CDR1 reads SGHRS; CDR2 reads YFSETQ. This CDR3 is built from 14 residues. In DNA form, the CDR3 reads TGCGCCAGCAGCTCCTCCTCTCCGGGGAACGAGCAGTACTTC. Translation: CASSSSSPGNEQYF. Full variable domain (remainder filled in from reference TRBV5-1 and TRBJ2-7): KAGVTQTPRYLIKTRGQQVTLSCSPISGHRSVSWYQQTPGQGLQFLFEYFSETQRNKGNFPGRFSGRQFSNSRSEMNVSTLELGDSALYLCASSSSSPGNEQYFGPGTRLTVT.

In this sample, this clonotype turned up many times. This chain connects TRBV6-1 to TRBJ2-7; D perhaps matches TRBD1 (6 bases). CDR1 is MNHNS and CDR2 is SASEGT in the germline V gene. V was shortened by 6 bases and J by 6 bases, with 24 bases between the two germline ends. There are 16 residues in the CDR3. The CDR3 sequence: CASSLPLGTPKSEQYF. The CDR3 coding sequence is TGTGCCAGCAGCCTACCCCTGGGGACACCGAAGAGCGAGCAGTACTTC.

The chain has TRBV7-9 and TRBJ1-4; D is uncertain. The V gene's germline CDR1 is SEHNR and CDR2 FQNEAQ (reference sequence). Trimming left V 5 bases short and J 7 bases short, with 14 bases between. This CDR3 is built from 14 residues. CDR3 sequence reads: CASSPQIRSEKLFF. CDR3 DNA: TGTGCCAGCAGCCCCCAGATTCGCAGTGAAAAACTGTTTTTT.

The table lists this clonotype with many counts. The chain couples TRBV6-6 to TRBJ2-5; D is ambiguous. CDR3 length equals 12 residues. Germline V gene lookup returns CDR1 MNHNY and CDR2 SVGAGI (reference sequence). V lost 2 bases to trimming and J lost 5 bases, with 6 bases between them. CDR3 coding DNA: TGTGCCAGCAGTTACCGGCGGGAGACCCAGTACTTC. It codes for CASSYRRETQYF.

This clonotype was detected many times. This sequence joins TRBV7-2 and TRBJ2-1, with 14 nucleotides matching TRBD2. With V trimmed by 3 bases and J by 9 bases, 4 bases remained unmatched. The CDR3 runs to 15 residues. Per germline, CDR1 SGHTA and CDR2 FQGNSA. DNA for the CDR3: TGTGCCAGCAGCTTCCGACTAGCGGGAGGGCTTGAGCAGTTCTTC. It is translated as CASSFRLAGGLEQFF.

This CDR3 reads CASSQAGSGYNEQFF. In DNA, the CDR3 is TGCGCCAGCAGCCAAGCGGGGAGCGGGTACAATGAGCAGTTCTTC. The chain is built from TRBV4-3 and TRBJ2-1, with D possibly being TRBD2 (6 bases). This CDR3 is 15 amino acids long. CDR1 and CDR2 (germline): LGHNA, YSLEER. V was clipped by 1 base and J by 4 bases, with 11 bases between them.

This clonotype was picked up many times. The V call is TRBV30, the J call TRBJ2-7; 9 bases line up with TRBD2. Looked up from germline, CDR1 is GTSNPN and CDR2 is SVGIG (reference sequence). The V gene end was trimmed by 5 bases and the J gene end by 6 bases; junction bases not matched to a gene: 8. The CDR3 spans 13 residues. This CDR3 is CAWDRGLAGEQYF. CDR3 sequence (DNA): TGTGCCTGGGACCGGGGACTAGCTGGCGAGCAGTACTTC.

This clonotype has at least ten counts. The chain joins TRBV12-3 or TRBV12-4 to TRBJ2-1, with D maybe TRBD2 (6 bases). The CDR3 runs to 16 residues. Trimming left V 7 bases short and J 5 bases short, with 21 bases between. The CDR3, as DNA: TGTGCCAGCACCCTCCCGGCGGGAACGATGAACAATGAGCAGTTCTTC. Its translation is CASTLPAGTMNNEQFF.

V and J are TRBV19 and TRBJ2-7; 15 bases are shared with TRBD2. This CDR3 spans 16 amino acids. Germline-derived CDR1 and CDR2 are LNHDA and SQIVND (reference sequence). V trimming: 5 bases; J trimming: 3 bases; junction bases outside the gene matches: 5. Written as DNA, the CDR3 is TGTGCCAGTAGTGGACCGGGACTAGCGGGGGGCTACGAGCAGTACTTC. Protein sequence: CASSGPGLAGGYEQYF.

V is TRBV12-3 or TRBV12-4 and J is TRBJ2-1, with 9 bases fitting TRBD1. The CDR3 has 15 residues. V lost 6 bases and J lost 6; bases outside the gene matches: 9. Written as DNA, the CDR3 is TGTGCCAGCAGAACCGGGACAGGGCACTGCAATGAGCAGTTCTTC. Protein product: CASRTGTGHCNEQFF.

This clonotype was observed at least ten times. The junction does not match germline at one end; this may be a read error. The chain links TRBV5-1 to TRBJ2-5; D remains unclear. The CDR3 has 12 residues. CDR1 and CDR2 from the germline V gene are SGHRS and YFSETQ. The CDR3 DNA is TGTGCCAGCAGCTTGGTTCAAGAGACCCAGTACTTC. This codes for CASSLVQETQYF.

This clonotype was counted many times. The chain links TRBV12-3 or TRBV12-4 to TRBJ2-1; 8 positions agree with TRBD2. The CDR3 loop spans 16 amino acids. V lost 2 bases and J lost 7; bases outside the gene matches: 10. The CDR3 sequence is CASSLTPGTRGNEQFF. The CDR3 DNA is TGTGCCAGCAGTTTAACCCCCGGGACTAGAGGTAATGAGCAGTTCTTC.

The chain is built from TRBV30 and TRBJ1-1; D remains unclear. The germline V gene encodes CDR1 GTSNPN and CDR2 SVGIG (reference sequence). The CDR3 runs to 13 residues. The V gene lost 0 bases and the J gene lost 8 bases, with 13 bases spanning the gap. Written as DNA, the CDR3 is TGTGCCTGGAGTGTAATTATCCGCGGAGAAGCTTTCTTT. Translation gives CAWSVIIRGEAFF.

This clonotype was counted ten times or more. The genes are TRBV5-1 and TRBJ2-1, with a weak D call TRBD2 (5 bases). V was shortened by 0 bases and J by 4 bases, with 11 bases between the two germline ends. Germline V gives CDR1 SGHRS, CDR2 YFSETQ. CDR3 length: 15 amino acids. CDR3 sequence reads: CASSLVDAGYNEQFF. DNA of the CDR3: TGCGCCAGCAGCTTGGTGGATGCGGGTTACAATGAGCAGTTCTTC.

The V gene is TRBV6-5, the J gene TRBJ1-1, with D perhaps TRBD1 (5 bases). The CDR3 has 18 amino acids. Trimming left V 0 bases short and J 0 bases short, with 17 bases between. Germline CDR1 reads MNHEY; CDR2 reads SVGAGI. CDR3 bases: TGTGCCAGCAGTTACTCGAAAGGCAAGGGACCTATGAACACTGAAGCTTTCTTT. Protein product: CASSYSKGKGPMNTEAFF.

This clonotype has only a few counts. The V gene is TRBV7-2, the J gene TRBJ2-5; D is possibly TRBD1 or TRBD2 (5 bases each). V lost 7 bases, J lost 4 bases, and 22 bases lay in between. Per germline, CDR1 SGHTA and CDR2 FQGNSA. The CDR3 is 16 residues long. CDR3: CASTPVGTGWGETQYF. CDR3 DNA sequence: TGTGCCAGCACCCCAGTCGGGACCGGATGGGGAGAGACCCAGTACTTC.

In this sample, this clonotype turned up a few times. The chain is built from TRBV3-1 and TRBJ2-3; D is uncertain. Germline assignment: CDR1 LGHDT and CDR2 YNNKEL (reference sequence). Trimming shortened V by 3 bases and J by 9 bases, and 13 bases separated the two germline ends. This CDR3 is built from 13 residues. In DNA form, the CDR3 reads TGTGCCAGCAGCCACTCTGCAATATACACGCAGTATTTT. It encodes CASSHSAIYTQYF.

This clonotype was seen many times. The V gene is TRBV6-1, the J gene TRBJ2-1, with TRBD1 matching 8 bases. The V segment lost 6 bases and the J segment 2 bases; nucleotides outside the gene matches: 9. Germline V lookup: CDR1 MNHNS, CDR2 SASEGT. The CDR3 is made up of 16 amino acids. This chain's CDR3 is CASSRRPGGAYNEQFF. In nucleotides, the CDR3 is TGTGCCAGCAGCCGTCGCCCAGGGGGCGCCTACAATGAGCAGTTCTTC.

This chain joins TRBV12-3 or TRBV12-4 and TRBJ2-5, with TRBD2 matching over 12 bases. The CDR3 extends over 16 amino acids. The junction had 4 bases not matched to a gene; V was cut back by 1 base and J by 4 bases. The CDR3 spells CASSLGTSGKGETQYF. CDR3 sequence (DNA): TGTGCCAGCAGTTTAGGGACTAGCGGGAAGGGAGAGACCCAGTACTTC.

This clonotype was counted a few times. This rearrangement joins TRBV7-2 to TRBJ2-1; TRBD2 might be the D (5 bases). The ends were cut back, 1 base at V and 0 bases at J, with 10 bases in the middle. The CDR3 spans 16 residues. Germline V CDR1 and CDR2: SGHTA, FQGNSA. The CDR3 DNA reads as TGTGCCAGCAGCTTAGATAGCGCTAGCTCCTACAATGAGCAGTTCTTC. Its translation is CASSLDSASSYNEQFF.

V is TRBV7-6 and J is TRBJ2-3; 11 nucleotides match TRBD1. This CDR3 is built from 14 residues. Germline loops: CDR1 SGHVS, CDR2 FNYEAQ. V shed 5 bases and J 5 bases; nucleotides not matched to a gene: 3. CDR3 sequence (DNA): TGTGCCAGCAGCCCGGACAGGGGGCAAGATACGCAGTATTTT. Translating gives CASSPDRGQDTQYF.

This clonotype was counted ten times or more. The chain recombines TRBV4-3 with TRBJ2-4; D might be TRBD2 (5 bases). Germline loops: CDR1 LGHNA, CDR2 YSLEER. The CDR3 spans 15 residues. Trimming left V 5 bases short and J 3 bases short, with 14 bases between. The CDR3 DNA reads TGCGCCAGCAGCGAGGGTCCCTATCGCAAAAACATTCAGTACTTC. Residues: CASSEGPYRKNIQYF.